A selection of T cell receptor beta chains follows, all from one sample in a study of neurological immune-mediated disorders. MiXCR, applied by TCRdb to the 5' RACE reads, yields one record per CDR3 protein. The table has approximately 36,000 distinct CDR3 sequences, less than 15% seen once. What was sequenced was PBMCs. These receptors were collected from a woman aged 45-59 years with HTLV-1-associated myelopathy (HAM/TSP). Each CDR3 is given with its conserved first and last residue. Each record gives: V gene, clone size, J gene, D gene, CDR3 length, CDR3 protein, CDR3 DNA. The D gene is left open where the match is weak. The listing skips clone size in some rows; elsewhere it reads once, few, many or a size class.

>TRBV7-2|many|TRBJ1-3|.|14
CASSFIGPGNTIYF
TGTGCCAGCAGCTTCATAGGGCCGGGAAACACCATATATTTT
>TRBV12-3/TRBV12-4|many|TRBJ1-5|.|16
CASSPEFLYSNQPQHF
TGTGCCAGCAGCCCCGAATTCCTCTATAGCAATCAGCCCCAGCATTTT
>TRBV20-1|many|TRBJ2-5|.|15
CSANPVGQDVWAQYF
TGCAGTGCTAACCCGGTGGGACAAGACGTATGGGCCCAGTACTTC
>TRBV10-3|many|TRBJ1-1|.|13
CAIMGQGRTEAFF
TGTGCCATCATGGGACAAGGACGCACTGAAGCTTTCTTT
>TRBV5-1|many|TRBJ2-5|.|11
CASSLMETQYF
TGCGCCAGCAGCTTAATGGAGACCCAGTACTTC
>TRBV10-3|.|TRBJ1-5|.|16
CAIREHGAFENQPQHF
TGTGCCATCAGAGAACATGGGGCCTTTGAAAATCAGCCCCAGCATTTT
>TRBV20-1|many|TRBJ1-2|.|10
CRSGGAGYTF
TGCAGATCTGGTGGGGCTGGCTACACCTTC
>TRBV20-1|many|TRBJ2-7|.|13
CSARGIQHYEQYF
TGCAGTGCTAGAGGGATCCAGCACTACGAGCAGTACTTC
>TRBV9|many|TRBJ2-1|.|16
CASSVAGTVSYNEQFF
TGTGCCAGCAGCGTAGCAGGCACTGTATCCTACAATGAGCAGTTCTTC
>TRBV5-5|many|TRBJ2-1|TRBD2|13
CASSTGLYNEQFF
TGTGCCAGCAGCACGGGACTATACAATGAGCAGTTCTTC
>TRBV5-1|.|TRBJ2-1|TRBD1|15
CASSLPGQGANEQFF
TGCGCCAGCAGCTTGCCGGGACAGGGGGCAAATGAGCAGTTCTTC
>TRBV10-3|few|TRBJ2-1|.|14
CATTTNQGGNEQFF
TGTGCCACCACTACCAACCAGGGGGGCAATGAGCAGTTCTTC
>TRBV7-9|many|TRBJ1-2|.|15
CASSLASGTNYGYTF
TGTGCCAGCAGCTTAGCCTCCGGGACTAACTATGGCTACACCTTC
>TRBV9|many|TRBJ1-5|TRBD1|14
CASSVGTGNQPQHF
TGTGCCAGCAGCGTCGGGACAGGGAATCAGCCCCAGCATTTT
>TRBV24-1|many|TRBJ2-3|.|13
CATSDFGTDTQYF
TGTGCCACCAGTGATTTTGGGACAGATACGCAGTATTTT
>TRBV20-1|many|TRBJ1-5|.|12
CSAGRGNQPQHF
TGCAGTGCTGGACGGGGCAATCAGCCCCAGCATTTT
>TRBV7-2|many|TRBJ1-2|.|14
CASSLGRGAGGYTF
TGTGCCAGCAGCTTAGGTCGGGGGGCTGGAGGCTACACCTTC
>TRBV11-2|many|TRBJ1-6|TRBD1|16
CASSPTGTGVRLPLHF
TGTGCCAGCAGCCCAACCGGGACAGGGGTCCGTTTGCCCCTCCACTTT
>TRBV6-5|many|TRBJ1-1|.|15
CASSRGWEGTAEAFF
TGTGCCAGCAGCCGGGGCTGGGAGGGTACAGCTGAAGCTTTCTTT
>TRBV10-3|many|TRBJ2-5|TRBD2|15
CAIAPSGGNQETQYF
TGTGCCATCGCGCCCAGCGGGGGAAACCAAGAGACCCAGTACTTC
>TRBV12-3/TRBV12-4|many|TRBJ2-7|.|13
CASSFGGPYEQYF
TGTGCCAGCAGTTTTGGGGGCCCGTACGAGCAGTACTTC
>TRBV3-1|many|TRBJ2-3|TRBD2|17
CASSQDYLAGGRDTQYF
TGTGCCAGCAGCCAAGATTACCTGGCGGGGGGGCGAGATACGCAGTATTTT
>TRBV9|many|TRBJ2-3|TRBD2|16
CASSVGLAPSTDTQYF
TGTGCCAGCAGCGTAGGACTAGCACCCAGCACAGATACGCAGTATTTT
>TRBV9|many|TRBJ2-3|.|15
CASSVEDRDVVTQYF
TGTGCCAGCAGCGTAGAGGACAGAGATGTAGTTACGCAGTATTTT
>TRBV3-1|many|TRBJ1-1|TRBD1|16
CASSQTAGTGNTEAFF
TGTGCCAGCAGCCAAACGGCCGGGACAGGGAACACTGAAGCTTTCTTT
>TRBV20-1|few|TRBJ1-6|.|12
CSGTALESPLHF
TGCAGTGGGACAGCACTCGAGTCACCCCTCCACTTT
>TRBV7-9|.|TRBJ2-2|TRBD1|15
CASSTRTGITTELFF
TGTGCCAGCAGCACCCGGACAGGGATCACCACGGAGCTGTTTTTT
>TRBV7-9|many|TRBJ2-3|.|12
CASSPQRDTQYF
TGTGCCAGCAGCCCTCAGCGGGATACGCAGTATTTT
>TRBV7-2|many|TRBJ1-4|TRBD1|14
CASSPTGGREKLFF
TGTGCCAGCAGCCCAACAGGGGGCAGGGAAAAACTGTTTTTT
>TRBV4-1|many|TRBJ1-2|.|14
CASSQVQVNYGYTF
TGCGCCAGCAGCCAAGTTCAGGTGAACTATGGCTACACCTTC
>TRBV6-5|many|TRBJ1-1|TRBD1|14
CASSLDRGNTEAFF
TGTGCCAGCAGTCTTGACAGGGGGAACACTGAAGCTTTCTTT
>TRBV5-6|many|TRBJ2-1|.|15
CASSLGTPNYNEQFF
TGTGCCAGCAGCTTAGGGACACCCAATTACAATGAGCAGTTCTTC
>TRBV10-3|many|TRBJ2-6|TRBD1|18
CAISGTGGILAGANVLTF
TGTGCCATCAGTGGGACAGGGGGAATTCTGGCTGGGGCCAACGTCCTGACTTTC
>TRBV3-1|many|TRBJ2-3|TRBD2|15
CASSQLSGGTDTQYF
TGTGCCAGCAGCCAACTTAGCGGGGGCACAGATACGCAGTATTTT
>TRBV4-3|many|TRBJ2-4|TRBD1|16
CASSYTGTGSGNIQYF
TGCGCCAGCAGCTACACCGGGACAGGGAGTGGGAACATTCAGTACTTC
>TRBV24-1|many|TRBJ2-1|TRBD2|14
CATSDGGGYNEQFF
TGTGCCACCAGTGATGGCGGGGGATACAATGAGCAGTTCTTC
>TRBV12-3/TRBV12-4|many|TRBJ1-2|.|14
CASSANGEENGYTF
TGTGCCAGCAGTGCCAACGGGGAAGAGAATGGCTACACCTTC
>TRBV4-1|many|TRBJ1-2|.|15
CASSHLQRSGSGYTF
TGCGCCAGCAGCCACCTACAAAGGTCGGGGAGCGGCTACACCTTC
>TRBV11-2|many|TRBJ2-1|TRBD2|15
CASSLGRGGRNEQFF
TGTGCCAGCAGCTTAGGTCGGGGGGGCCGCAATGAGCAGTTCTTC
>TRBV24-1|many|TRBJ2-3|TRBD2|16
CATSVWSGSHTDTQYF
TGTGCCACCAGTGTGTGGAGCGGGAGTCACACAGATACGCAGTATTTT
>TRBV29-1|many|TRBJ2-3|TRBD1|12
CSGGQGTDTQYF
TGCAGCGGGGGACAGGGCACAGATACGCAGTATTTT
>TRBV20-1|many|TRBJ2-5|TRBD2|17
CSATPRTSGGAGETQYF
TGCAGTGCTACCCCTAGGACTAGCGGGGGGGCTGGAGAGACCCAGTACTTC
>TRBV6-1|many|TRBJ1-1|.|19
CASSEDEAGFSLVNTEAFF
TGTGCCAGCAGTGAAGATGAGGCAGGCTTCTCGCTAGTGAACACTGAAGCTTTCTTT
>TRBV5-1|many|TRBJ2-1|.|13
CASSRGAGDEQFF
TGCGCCAGCAGCCGGGGGGCCGGTGATGAGCAGTTCTTC
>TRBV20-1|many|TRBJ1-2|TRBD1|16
CSARSRTGFLRDGYTF
TGCAGTGCTAGATCCCGGACAGGGTTTCTCAGGGATGGCTACACCTTC
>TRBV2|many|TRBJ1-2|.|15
CASTPVEVAGHGYTF
TGTGCCAGCACCCCTGTGGAGGTGGCGGGCCATGGCTACACCTTC
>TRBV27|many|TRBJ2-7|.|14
CASASSGPSYEQYF
TGTGCCAGCGCTTCGAGCGGGCCCTCCTACGAGCAGTACTTC
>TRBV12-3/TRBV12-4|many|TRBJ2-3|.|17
CASSFQVHTRTVGAQYF
TGTGCCAGCAGTTTCCAAGTCCACACTCGTACTGTAGGGGCGCAGTATTTT
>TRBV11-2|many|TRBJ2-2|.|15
CASSLRGANTGELFF
TGTGCCAGCAGCCTCAGGGGGGCGAACACCGGGGAGCTGTTTTTT
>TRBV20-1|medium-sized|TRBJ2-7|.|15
CSARGSGLSSYEQYF
TGCAGTGCTAGGGGTTCGGGCCTTAGCTCCTACGAGCAGTACTTC
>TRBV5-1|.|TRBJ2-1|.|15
CASSPHTDSGYEQFF
TGCGCCAGCAGCCCCCATACCGACAGCGGCTATGAGCAGTTCTTC
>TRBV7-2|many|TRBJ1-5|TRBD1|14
CASSLGQDNQPQHF
TGTGCCAGCAGCTTGGGACAGGATAATCAGCCCCAGCATTTT
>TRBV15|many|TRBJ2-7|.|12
CATSKGLYEQYF
TGTGCCACCAGCAAGGGACTCTACGAGCAGTACTTC
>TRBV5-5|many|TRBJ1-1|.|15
CASRPETGKNTEAFF
TGTGCCAGCAGACCTGAGACGGGGAAGAACACTGAAGCTTTCTTT
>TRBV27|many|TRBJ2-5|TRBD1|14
CASSPRDRVMAQYF
TGTGCCAGCAGTCCCAGGGACAGGGTGATGGCCCAGTACTTC